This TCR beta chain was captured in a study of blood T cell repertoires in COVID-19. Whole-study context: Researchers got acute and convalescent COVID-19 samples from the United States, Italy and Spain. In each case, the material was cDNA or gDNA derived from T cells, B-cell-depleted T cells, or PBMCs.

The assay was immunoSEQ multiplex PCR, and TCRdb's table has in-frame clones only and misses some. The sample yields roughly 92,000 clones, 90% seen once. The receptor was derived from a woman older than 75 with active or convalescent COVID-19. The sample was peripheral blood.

The DNA of the CDR3 is TGTGCCAGCAGCCCCTACTCCTACGAGCAGTACTTC. It translates to CASSPYSYEQYF. The chain recombines TRBV11-2 with TRBJ2-7; unclear D gene. With 5 bases removed from V and 0 bases from J, the gap between germline ends came to 5 bases. Germline-derived CDR1 and CDR2 are SGHAT and FQNNGV. The length of the CDR3 is 12 residues.